The 7 T cell receptor beta chains reported below all come from one sample, sequenced in a study of T cell responses to AZD1222 COVID-19 vaccine. Sequenced by immunoSEQ multiplex PCR; TCRdb stores in-frame clones only, minus some. The sample has roughly 140,000 clones, 90% to 95% seen once; the top ten hold about 5%. The sample was peripheral blood, taken on day 0 of AZD1222 vaccination. All receptors derive from an adult in good health.

This chain connects TRBV3-1 (or the pseudogene TRBV3-2) to TRBJ1-2; a weak D match, TRBD1 (5 bases). The CDR3 is 13 residues long. Looked up from germline, CDR1 is LGHDT and CDR2 is YNNKEL (reference sequence). Deletions cut 2 bases from V and 8 bases from J, with 12 bases between. CDR3 nucleotides: TGTGCCAGCAGCCAACAGGGATTGAAGGGCTACACCTTC. Protein sequence: CASSQQGLKGYTF.

The J gene is TRBJ1-4, the V gene TRBV5-1; TRBD1 agrees at 8 bases. V lost 4 bases, J lost 5 bases, and 7 bases stayed unmatched. The CDR3 extends over 15 amino acids. Germline V gene sequence: CDR1 SGHRS, CDR2 YFSETQ. CDR3 DNA: TGCGCCAGCAGCCCCGGACAGGGAGGCAATGAAAAACTGTTTTTT. It specifies CASSPGQGGNEKLFF.

The V gene is TRBV7-9, the J gene TRBJ1-1; D perhaps matches TRBD1 (5 bases). V lost 1 base and J 4 bases, leaving 10 bases between the germline ends. The CDR3 is 14 amino acids. Germline assignment: CDR1 SEHNR and CDR2 FQNEAQ (reference sequence). Here the CDR3 DNA reads TGTGCCAGCAGCTTAGGAGGGGCGCGCACTGAAGCTTTCTTT. Translating it yields CASSLGGARTEAFF.

The chain employs TRBV7-8 and TRBJ1-3; TRBD1 matches at 7 bases. Germline V lookup: CDR1 SGHVS, CDR2 FQNEAQ. CDR3 size: 16 residues. With V trimmed by 3 bases and J by 1 base, 6 bases remained unmatched. The DNA of the CDR3 is TGTGCCAGCAGCTTTCAAGACAGGGTATCTGGAAACACCATATATTTT. It yields the protein CASSFQDRVSGNTIYF.

The chain has TRBV5-4 and TRBJ2-3, with TRBD1 matching over 7 bases. CDR1 and CDR2 (germline): SGHNT, YYREEE (reference sequence). Losses at the gene ends were 4 bases for V and 2 bases for J; bases not matched to a gene: 7. The CDR3 covers 15 residues. The DNA for the CDR3 is TGTGCCAGCAGCACCGGGACAGAATTCACAGATACGCAGTATTTT. It encodes CASSTGTEFTDTQYF. Using reference TRBV5-4 and TRBJ2-3 for the parts outside the CDR3, the full variable domain is ETGVTQSPTHLIKTRGQQVTLRCSSQSGHNTVSWYQQALGQGPQFIFQYYREEENGRGNFPPRFSGLQFPNYSSELNVNALELDDSALYLCASSTGTEFTDTQYFGPGTRLTVL.

The V call is TRBV27, the J call TRBJ2-1; D unresolved. The V gene lost 6 bases and the J gene lost 2 bases, with 14 bases spanning the gap. Germline CDR1 is MNHEY and CDR2 is SMNVEV (reference sequence). This CDR3 is 15 amino acids long. The DNA of the CDR3 is TGTGCCAGCAGAACCCGAAGAGCCCCCTACAATGAGCAGTTCTTC. Amino acids: CASRTRRAPYNEQFF.

In regard to this clone: Other DNA sequences within the sample encode an identical CDR3. The chain uses TRBV27 and TRBJ2-7, with 13 positions matching TRBD2. CDR3 length equals 15 residues. The trim removed 3 bases at V and 3 bases at J, leaving 2 bases unmatched. Germline CDR1 and CDR2: MNHEY and SMNVEV (reference sequence). The CDR3: CASSFGTSGVYEQYF. The CDR3 DNA follows: TGTGCCAGCAGTTTCGGGACTAGCGGGGTCTACGAGCAGTACTTC.